This note documents a single T cell receptor beta chain sequence. The target antigen is unknown. The CDR3 length is 15 residues. V trimming: 6 bases; J trimming: 0 bases; junction bases outside the gene matches: 7. CDR1 and CDR2 (germline): SGHAT, FQNNGV. The sample comes from a study of long-term antiretroviral therapy in people with HIV. Study-wide context: First collections came about a decade before the 2015 immediate-ART recommendation. The study's findings and limits: ART adherence, viral resistance and therapy changes went undocumented. The clones with expansion before ART were dominant in the repertoire at all time points.

Every sample had about 0.85-11 million cryopreserved PBMC in it before DNA extraction. Survey level was the resolution at which the v3.0 immunoSEQ assay ran. Profiling relied on immunoSEQ multiplex PCR, and the TCRdb table lists in-frame clones only, not all of them. The profile shows 25,000 to 35,000 clones, more than 75% of them singletons. The clonotype originates from a man aged 45 to 65 with HIV. The chain carries TRBV11-2 and TRBJ1-1; TRBD1 aligns across 7 bases. The specimen comprised unsorted PBMCs, sampled 2 years after starting antiretroviral therapy. The chain's CDR3 is CASSSQGVMNTEAFF. CDR3 sequence (DNA): TGTGCCAGCAGTTCGCAGGGGGTCATGAACACTGAAGCTTTCTTT.